These 8 T cell receptor beta chains originate from one sample sequenced in a study of cytomegalovirus exposure and HLA in healthy donors. PCR involved 60 Vbeta and 13 Jbeta primers. Repertoires were generated with immunoSEQ multiplex PCR, while TCRdb's copy carries only in-frame clones and drops some. The repertoire consists of more than 85,000 clones, with just over 75% occurring once and the leading ten covering 10% to 15%. The specimen was PBMCs. The receptors were gathered from a man aged 25-45 years in good health and CMV-seropositive.

V gene TRBV27 combines with J gene TRBJ1-5; 9 nucleotides align to TRBD1. J gave up 2 bases and V 6 bases, and 8 bases lay outside the gene matches. The CDR3 consists of 16 residues. Per the germline V gene, CDR1 is MNHEY and CDR2 is SMNVEV (reference sequence). CDR3 amino acids: CASSELGQGRNQPQHF. The CDR3 region has the DNA TGTGCCAGCAGCGAGCTGGGACAGGGACGCAATCAGCCCCAGCATTTT.

The chain carries TRBV5-1 and TRBJ1-1, with 8 bases fitting TRBD1. The CDR3 contains 14 residues. Germline CDR1 and CDR2: SGHRS and YFSETQ. V gave up 4 bases and J gave up 3 bases; unmatched junction bases: 5. CDR3 residues: CASSADRGHTEAFF. The DNA of the CDR3 is TGCGCCAGCAGCGCCGACAGGGGCCACACTGAAGCTTTCTTT.

This rearrangement joins TRBV6-5 to TRBJ1-1, with 8 bases aligning to TRBD1. The CDR3 is made up of 13 amino acids. Germline CDR1 MNHEY, CDR2 SVGAGI. Trimming took 5 bases from V and 4 from J; bases not matched to a gene: 3. The CDR3: CASSQGAGTEAFF. Here the CDR3 DNA reads TGTGCCAGCAGTCAGGGGGCCGGCACTGAAGCTTTCTTT.

The CDR3 nucleotides are TGTGCCAGCCTGACCTCCTCAGCCCGCAGCGGGGGACCTAGCACAGATACGCAGTATTTT. It yields the protein CASLTSSARSGGPSTDTQYF. This chain uses TRBV28 with TRBJ2-3, with 8 bases aligning to TRBD2. Trimming cost V 8 bases and J 0 bases; bases outside gene matches: 22. The CDR3 extends over 20 amino acids. The germline V gene has CDR1 MDHEN and CDR2 SYDVKM.

This CDR3 is CASSQPGMYTEAFF. The CDR3 coding sequence is TGTGCCAGCAGCCAGCCAGGGATGTACACTGAAGCTTTCTTT. The rearrangement links TRBV7-2 to TRBJ1-1, with D possibly TRBD1 on 5 matching bases. CDR3 length: 14 residues. In germline, CDR1 is SGHTA, CDR2 FQGNSA. V was shortened by 5 bases and J by 3 bases, with 13 bases between the two germline ends. The whole variable domain, filled in from reference TRBV7-2 and TRBJ1-1, reads GAGVSQSPSNKVTEKGKDVELRCDPISGHTALYWYRQSLGQGLEFLIYFQGNSAPDKSGLPSDRFSAERTGGSVSTLTIQRTQQEDSAVYLCASSQPGMYTEAFFGQGTRLTVV.

The rearrangement uses TRBV18 and TRBJ1-1; no clear D. Germline V gives CDR1 KGHSH, CDR2 LQKENI. The CDR3 spans 16 residues. Trimming cost V 6 bases and J 1 base, with 18 bases left between them. As DNA, the CDR3 is TGTGCCAGCTCGACGTTCCGGGGAACTAAGAACACTGAAGCTTTCTTT. This gives the protein CASSTFRGTKNTEAFF.

The chain joins TRBV9 to TRBJ1-1; 9 bases line up with TRBD1. J gave up 5 bases and V 5 bases, and 7 bases lay outside the gene matches. Germline V lookup: CDR1 SGDLS, CDR2 YYNGEE. The CDR3 is 14 amino acids. CDR3: CASSPGTGNTEAFF. The CDR3 coding sequence is TGTGCCAGCAGTCCCGGGACAGGGAATACTGAAGCTTTCTTT.

This clone was seen a single time. V is TRBV7-9 and J is TRBJ2-4; weak D call: TRBD1 (6 bases). CDR1 is SEHNR and CDR2 is FQNEAQ in the germline V gene (reference sequence). CDR3 length: 16 residues. V lost 2 bases to trimming and J lost 2 bases, with 13 bases between them. Here the CDR3 reads CASSLRQGFTKNIQYF. In DNA form, the CDR3 reads TGTGCCAGCAGCTTAAGGCAGGGGTTCACCAAAAACATTCAGTACTTC.